This T cell receptor beta chain was profiled in a study of T cell responses to AZD1222 COVID-19 vaccine. Sequencing was performed with immunoSEQ multiplex PCR; in TCRdb, only in-frame clones are kept and a portion is missing. The sample shows under 140,000 clones, 85% to 95% of them seen only once. Points on this clone: Its antigen is not known.

Trimming shortened V by 4 bases and J by 0 bases, and 11 bases separated the two germline ends. CDR3 size: 15 residues. Germline V gene sequence: CDR1 SGHNT, CDR2 YYREEE (reference sequence). General study findings and limits: At 160-218 and 743-854, vaccine-associated CD4 TCRs were dominant, and they spanned spike. Following two doses of AZD1222, Spike-specific TCR breadth and depth rose. Just 6 or 7 AZD1222 recipients were seropositive at baseline. Reports say nearly half of spike-specific TCRs go after unmutated variant regions.

The V call is TRBV5-4, the J call TRBJ2-4, with D unresolved. The sample here was peripheral blood, taken on day 0 of AZD1222 vaccination. This sequence was found in an adult in good health. CDR3 residues: CASSEKAGAKNIQYF. DNA of the CDR3: TGTGCCAGCAGCGAGAAAGCAGGAGCCAAAAACATTCAGTACTTC.